The 31 T cell receptor beta chains below come from one sample, sequenced in a study of CD8 T cells in ankylosing spondylitis. TCRdb re-called the 5' RACE reads with MiXCR, one entry per CDR3 protein. This repertoire shows some 200,000 distinct CDR3 sequences, 10% to 15% found once; its top ten account for 15% to 20%. The sequencing sample was made of blood, either unsorted or a sorted T cell fraction (not recorded which). The receptor source for this set is a male donor with ankylosing spondylitis or in good health (not recorded which).

The chain carries TRBV4-1 and TRBJ1-1; D may be TRBD1 (5 bases). V lost 2 bases, J lost 5 bases, and 9 bases lay in between. Germline V lookup: CDR1 MGHRA, CDR2 YSYEKL. The CDR3 spans 13 residues. This CDR3 is CASSQLRGTEAFF. The DNA for the CDR3 is TGCGCCAGCAGCCAATTGAGGGGTACTGAAGCTTTCTTT.

This clonotype has more than one count but fewer than ten. The chain has TRBV4-1 and TRBJ2-7, with 8 bases that match TRBD1. V shed 0 bases, J shed 2 bases, and the junction held 9 bases outside the gene matches. The CDR3 covers 17 residues. Germline V gene data show CDR1 as MGHRA and CDR2 as YSYEKL. CDR3 residues: CASSQDHPGQGAYEQYF. The CDR3 DNA sequence: TGCGCCAGCAGCCAAGATCACCCAGGACAGGGAGCCTACGAGCAGTACTTC.

V is TRBV6-1 and J is TRBJ2-1; 13 bases map to TRBD2. The CDR3 totals 18 residues. J gave up 3 bases and V 6 bases, and 11 bases lay outside the gene matches. The germline gives CDR1 MNHNS, CDR2 SASEGT. The CDR3 DNA sequence: TGTGCCAGCAGATTTGCCGGGACTAGCGGGATCGGCTACAATGAGCAGTTCTTC. This sequence encodes CASRFAGTSGIGYNEQFF.

V gene TRBV27 combines with J gene TRBJ2-7; TRBD1 aligns across 8 bases. J was trimmed by 5 bases and V by 2 bases; bases with no gene match: 8. This CDR3 is 15 amino acids long. Germline V CDR1 and CDR2: MNHEY, SMNVEV (reference sequence). The CDR3 DNA reads TGTGCCAGCAGTTTAGCAGGGACAGGATCCGACGAGCAGTACTTC. Protein product: CASSLAGTGSDEQYF.

The sample holds many counts of this clonotype. The chain recombines TRBV11-2 with TRBJ2-5, with no clear D. Germline lookup yields CDR1 SGHAT and CDR2 FQNNGV. The CDR3 runs 13 residues. V was clipped by 3 bases and J by 1 base, with 6 bases between them. As DNA, the CDR3 is TGTGCCAGCAGCTTCGCGTTCCAAGAGACCCAGTACTTC. Its protein product is CASSFAFQETQYF.

This clonotype was seen repeatedly, ten times or more. The CDR3 DNA reads as TGTGCCGGCCGACAGGGGGCATGGAATGAGCAGTTCTTC. Translating gives CAGRQGAWNEQFF. The V and J genes are TRBV7-9 and TRBJ2-1; 10 positions match TRBD1. The V gene end was trimmed by 11 bases and the J gene end by 7 bases; junction bases not matched to a gene: 8. Germline assignment: CDR1 SEHNR and CDR2 FQNEAQ (reference sequence). The CDR3 length is 13 residues.

This clonotype has only a few counts. This chain connects TRBV5-1 to TRBJ1-2, with D uncertain. CDR3 length: 11 residues. V dropped 6 bases and J dropped 7 bases, with 10 bases sitting between them. CDR1 is SGHRS, CDR2 YFSETQ, per germline. CDR3 loop: CASKEGAGYTF. The CDR3 region has the DNA TGCGCCAGCAAGGAGGGAGCTGGCTACACCTTC.

This clonotype showed up just a few times. The gene calls are TRBV6-2 or TRBV6-3 and TRBJ2-7; 16 positions match TRBD2. V lost 5 bases to trimming and J lost 1 base; unmatched junction nucleotides: 20. The CDR3 runs to 22 residues. Germline V gene data show CDR1 as MNHEY and CDR2 as SVGEGT. The CDR3 loop is CASSSQDRGTSGRALRSYEQYF. The CDR3 DNA sequence: TGTGCCAGCAGTAGCCAGGACAGGGGGACTAGCGGGAGGGCCCTCCGGTCCTACGAGCAGTACTTC.

This clonotype came up many times. The chain uses TRBV20-1 and TRBJ2-1, with a possible D match to TRBD2 (6 bases). Per germline, CDR1 DFQATT and CDR2 SNEGSKA (reference sequence). V gave up 4 bases and J gave up 4 bases, with 14 bases separating them. The CDR3 sequence is 14 residues long. DNA of the CDR3: TGCAGTGCTATGGGTCTAGCGACATACAATGAGCAGTTCTTC. Its translation is CSAMGLATYNEQFF.

The chain uses TRBV5-1 and TRBJ2-1; 14 bases agree with TRBD2. CDR1 and CDR2 (germline): SGHRS, YFSETQ. The CDR3 has 17 amino acids. V dropped 4 bases and J dropped 2; count of bases not matched to a gene: 5. CDR3 loop: CASSPGLAGAAYNEQFF. The CDR3 region has the DNA TGCGCCAGCAGCCCGGGACTAGCGGGAGCGGCCTACAATGAGCAGTTCTTC.

This clonotype was counted a few times. The V and J genes are TRBV20-1 and TRBJ2-1; 7 nucleotides align to TRBD1. The CDR3 loop spans 12 amino acids. Germline trimming cut 4 bases from V and 6 bases from J; bases unmatched to any gene: 3. The germline V gene encodes CDR1 DFQATT and CDR2 SNEGSKA (reference sequence). The CDR3 loop reads CSATKGANEQFF. The CDR3 DNA follows: TGCAGTGCTACTAAGGGGGCCAATGAGCAGTTCTTC.

This clonotype appeared a few times. The chain couples TRBV4-1 to TRBJ1-1, with a possible D match to TRBD1 (5 bases). Germline loops: CDR1 MGHRA, CDR2 YSYEKL. V was pared by 4 bases and J by 3 bases, with 12 bases between. The CDR3 consists of 14 residues. CDR3 amino acids: CASSRRVGDTEAFF. Written as DNA, the CDR3 is TGCGCCAGCAGCCGGAGGGTAGGGGACACTGAAGCTTTCTTT.

This clonotype was seen a few times. J is TRBJ1-1 and V is TRBV5-1; no definite D call. Between the trimmed V and J ends, which lost 4 bases and 2 bases, there was a span of 9 bases. The CDR3 sequence is 13 residues long. Germline CDR1 reads SGHRS; CDR2 reads YFSETQ. This chain's CDR3 is CASSDTVNTEAFF. As DNA, the CDR3 is TGCGCCAGCAGCGATACAGTAAACACTGAAGCTTTCTTT.

The rearrangement uses TRBV6-1 and TRBJ1-2, with a weak D call TRBD1 (5 bases). The V end was cut by 3 bases, the J end by 2 bases, with 7 bases between. Germline loops: CDR1 MNHNS, CDR2 SASEGT. The CDR3 has 13 amino acids. CDR3 region: CASSDPGNYGYTF. CDR3 DNA sequence: TGTGCCAGCAGTGATCCAGGGAACTATGGCTACACCTTC.

The rearrangement uses TRBV30 and TRBJ1-2; D not certain. V was cut by 4 bases and J by 0 bases, with 15 bases left in between. Germline CDR1 and CDR2: GTSNPN and SVGIG (reference sequence). This CDR3 has 15 amino acids. This CDR3 reads CAWKGRWLTNYGYTF. The CDR3 bases are TGTGCCTGGAAGGGCCGGTGGCTAACTAACTATGGCTACACCTTC.

The CDR3 bases are TGTGCCAGCAGTTTATTGGGACCCTCCGAACTAGGGGGCTACACCTTC. This translates into CASSLLGPSELGGYTF. This rearrangement joins TRBV12-3 or TRBV12-4 to TRBJ1-2; TRBD1 might be the D (5 bases). The CDR3 length is 16 residues. V was cut by 2 bases and J by 8 bases, with 21 bases left in between.

This clonotype was picked up a small number of times. V usage is TRBV7-9 and J usage is TRBJ2-1, with 12 positions matching TRBD2. The V gene end was trimmed by 1 base and the J gene end by 9 bases; junction bases not matched to a gene: 4. Germline V gene sequence: CDR1 SEHNR, CDR2 FQNEAQ (reference sequence). The CDR3 consists of 15 residues. The CDR3 DNA reads TGTGCCAGCAGCTTAGTGACTAGCGGGAGACCTGAGCAGTTCTTC. Its protein product is CASSLVTSGRPEQFF.

This chain connects TRBV27 to TRBJ2-5; 10 nucleotides line up with TRBD2. Germline V CDR1 and CDR2: MNHEY, SMNVEV (reference sequence). The CDR3 is 15 residues long. The V segment lost 0 bases and the J segment 5 bases; nucleotides outside the gene matches: 3. DNA of the CDR3: TGTGCCAGCAGTTTATCCCCGACTAGCGGGGAGACCCAGTACTTC. This translates into CASSLSPTSGETQYF.

The sample holds a few counts of this clonotype. V is TRBV4-2 and J is TRBJ2-1; tentatively, D is TRBD1 or TRBD2 (6 bases each). This CDR3 contains 17 residues. V was trimmed by 0 bases and J by 4 bases, leaving 16 bases between them. From germline, CDR1 is LGHNA and CDR2 YNFKEQ. The CDR3 DNA is TGTGCCAGCAGCCAAGAGGAGGGGGGCAGCTTTTACAATGAGCAGTTCTTC. Its protein product is CASSQEEGGSFYNEQFF.

This clonotype has a handful of counts. The chain joins TRBV27 to TRBJ1-2, with D unclear. The CDR3 sequence is 15 residues long. Germline V gives CDR1 MNHEY, CDR2 SMNVEV (reference sequence). Trimming cost V 4 bases and J 4 bases, with 16 bases left between them. The CDR3 DNA sequence: TGTGCCAGCAGTTCATCATGGGGTTTTGGCTATGGCTACACCTTC. Protein product: CASSSSWGFGYGYTF.

There are a few counts of this clonotype. J is TRBJ2-7 and V is TRBV5-1; the D call may be TRBD1 or TRBD2 (6 bases each). V lost 1 base and J 3 bases, leaving 20 bases between the germline ends. Germline assignment: CDR1 SGHRS and CDR2 YFSETQ. The CDR3 spans 17 residues. DNA for the CDR3: TGCGCCAGCAGCTTGTGGGCGTGGGGGGCCCCCTTCTACGAGCAGTACTTC. It encodes CASSLWAWGAPFYEQYF.

This clonotype was picked up a small number of times. The J gene is TRBJ2-7, the V gene TRBV5-5; D tentatively fits TRBD1 or TRBD2 (6 bases each). V was clipped by 1 base and J by 3 bases, with 14 bases between them. Per germline, CDR1 SGHKS and CDR2 YYEKEE (reference sequence). The CDR3 is 15 residues long. The CDR3 DNA reads TGTGCCAGCAGCTTGAAAGGGGGGCCCTTCTACGAGCAGTACTTC. Protein product: CASSLKGGPFYEQYF. The full variable domain, with the rest looked up from reference TRBV5-5 and TRBJ2-7, is DAGVTQSPTHLIKTRGQQVTLRCSPISGHKSVSWYQQVLGQGPQFIFQYYEKEERGRGNFPDRFSARQFPNYSSELNVNALLLGDSALYLCASSLKGGPFYEQYFGPGTRLTVT.

This clonotype was picked up a small number of times. The rearrangement joins TRBV6-5 to TRBJ1-1; a weak D match, TRBD1 (5 bases). The CDR3 contains 10 residues. Germline-derived CDR1 and CDR2 are MNHEY and SVGAGI. V lost 7 bases and J 11 bases, leaving 11 bases between the germline ends. CDR3 nucleotide sequence: TGTGCCAGCATCCAGGGAGAGGCTTTCTTT. Protein sequence: CASIQGEAFF.

This chain connects TRBV7-6 to TRBJ1-2; weak D call: TRBD1 (6 bases). This CDR3 has 16 amino acids. CDR1 and CDR2 from the germline V gene are SGHVS and FNYEAQ. V was shortened by 0 bases and J by 0 bases, with 11 bases between the two germline ends. The CDR3 bases are TGTGCCAGCAGCTTAGCCAGAGGGGGTCCTAACTATGGCTACACCTTC. It translates to CASSLARGGPNYGYTF.

The J gene is TRBJ1-6, the V gene TRBV12-3 or TRBV12-4; 7 bases are a match to TRBD1. The V gene end was trimmed by 1 base and the J gene end by 14 bases; junction bases not matched to a gene: 8. The CDR3 covers 14 residues. CDR3: CASSLDRGLESLHF. CDR3 sequence (DNA): TGTGCCAGCAGTTTAGACAGGGGATTAGAGTCCCTCCACTTT.

The J gene is TRBJ1-1, the V gene TRBV20-1; D might be TRBD1 (5 bases). Trimming left V 6 bases short and J 2 bases short, with 13 bases between. The CDR3 spans 13 residues. The germline V gene encodes CDR1 DFQATT and CDR2 SNEGSKA (reference sequence). CDR3 residues: CSARPTANTEAFF. The CDR3 DNA is TGCAGTGCGAGGCCGACAGCTAACACTGAAGCTTTCTTT.

The chain uses TRBV19 and TRBJ2-3; D is unclear. This CDR3 is built from 15 residues. The germline V gene has CDR1 LNHDA and CDR2 SQIVND (reference sequence). The V end was cut by 10 bases, the J end by 2 bases, with 19 bases between. The CDR3 DNA follows: TGTGCCACCACGGACCTACAGACAACCACAGATACGCAGTATTTT. It specifies CATTDLQTTTDTQYF. The entire variable domain, with the rest obtained from reference TRBV19 and TRBJ2-3, is as follows: DGGITQSPKYLFRKEGQNVTLSCEQNLNHDAMYWYRQDPGQGLRLIYYSQIVNDFQKGDIAEGYSVSREKKESFPLTVTSAQKNPTAFYLCATTDLQTTTDTQYFGPGTRLTVL.

The V and J genes are TRBV29-1 and TRBJ1-1; D is uncertain. The V gene's germline CDR1 is SQVTM and CDR2 ANQGSEA. The CDR3 loop spans 13 amino acids. V lost 0 bases, J lost 11 bases, and 16 bases lay in between. The CDR3 sequence: CSVEEGIKEGAFF. DNA for the CDR3: TGCAGCGTTGAAGAAGGAATCAAAGAGGGCGCTTTCTTT. Looking up the rest from reference TRBV29-1 and TRBJ1-1 gives the full variable domain: SAVISQKPSRDICQRGTSLTIQCQVDSQVTMMFWYRQQPGQSLTLIATANQGSEATYESGFVIDKFPISRPNLTFSTLTVSNMSPEDSSIYLCSVEEGIKEGAFFGQGTRLTVV.

The J gene is TRBJ2-5, the V gene TRBV5-1; D unresolved. Germline V gene data show CDR1 as SGHRS and CDR2 as YFSETQ. This CDR3 has 14 residues. V lost 4 bases and J 4 bases, leaving 14 bases between the germline ends. CDR3 amino acids: CASSPPDGVETQYF. The CDR3 DNA sequence: TGCGCCAGCAGCCCTCCTGATGGGGTAGAGACCCAGTACTTC.

V is TRBV2 and J is TRBJ1-2; TRBD1 is a possible D gene (5 bases). Germline CDR1 is SNHLY and CDR2 is FYNNEI. Between the trimmed V and J ends, which lost 11 bases and 1 base, there was a span of 11 bases. The CDR3 extends over 12 amino acids. CDR3 in DNA: TGTGCCGGGACGGACGTTAACTATGGCTACACCTTC. Residues: CAGTDVNYGYTF.

This clonotype showed up many times. J is TRBJ2-7 and V is TRBV20-1; no clear D gene. V lost 0 bases, J lost 3 bases, and 3 bases lay in between. Germline V gene lookup returns CDR1 DFQATT and CDR2 SNEGSKA (reference sequence). The CDR3 is 11 amino acids. The CDR3, as DNA: TGCAGTGCTAGAGAAGGCTACGAGCAGTACTTC. Translation: CSAREGYEQYF.